A selection of T cell receptor beta chains follows, all from one sample in a study of sequential checkpoint blockade in melanoma. Clones were sequenced by immunoSEQ multiplex PCR, and TCRdb holds only the in-frame ones, with some missing. The table lists some 31,000 clones, 65% to 90% of them singletons. The sample consisted of CD8+ T cells sorted from blood (inferred from file names), taken from a patient given nivolumab and ipilimumab in sequence. These receptors all stem from a human donor with melanoma. The CDR3 runs from the conserved cysteine through the conserved F or W. The D gene is left open where the match is weak. The listing skips clone size in some rows; elsewhere it reads once, few, many or a size class.

>TRBV10-3|.|13|TRBJ1-1|.
TGTGCCATCAGTGACGGGGACATAACTGAAGCTTTCTTT
CAISDGDITEAFF
>TRBV5-6|.|15|TRBJ2-5|.
TGTGCCAGCAGCTTGGCCATGGCAGGTCGGGGGACCCAGTACTTC
CASSLAMAGRGTQYF
>TRBV14|.|15|TRBJ1-2|.
TGTGCCAGCAGCCAAGTAGGACATCTTTCTGATGACTACACCTTC
CASSQVGHLSDDYTF
>TRBV5-1|.|17|TRBJ2-2|TRBD1
TGCGCCAGCAGCTCGGGCTCCGGGACAGGGGGCACCGGGGAGCTGTTTTTT
CASSSGSGTGGTGELFF
>TRBV14|.|15|TRBJ2-5|.
TGTGCCAGCAGCCAAGGAGCCCTACTTCAAGAGACCCAGTACTTC
CASSQGALLQETQYF
>TRBV27|.|15|TRBJ1-5|.
TGTGCCAGCAGTTTATCGTTCCGCCGGTTTCAGCCCCAGCATTTT
CASSLSFRRFQPQHF
>TRBV5-4|.|15|TRBJ2-5|.
TGTGCCAGCAGCCGGGGGAGATCTAACCCAGAGACCCAGTACTTC
CASSRGRSNPETQYF
>TRBV27|.|12|TRBJ2-1|TRBD2
TGTGCCAGCAGTCCGGGACTAGTCAGTGAGTTCTTC
CASSPGLVSEFF
>TRBV30|.|11|TRBJ1-1|.
TGTGCCTGGGGGAGGAACACTGAAGCTTTCTTT
CAWGRNTEAFF
>TRBV6-5|.|12|TRBJ2-7|.
TGTGCCACTCGGGGAGTCCGCTACGAGCAGTACTTC
CATRGVRYEQYF
>TRBV28|.|14|TRBJ1-1|.
TGTGCCAGCAGTACACCAAGGGGGACCGCAGAAGCTTTCTTT
CASSTPRGTAEAFF
>TRBV19|.|15|TRBJ1-2|TRBD1
TGTGCCAGTAGCACCGGGACAGCGTCTAACTATGGCTACACCTTC
CASSTGTASNYGYTF
>TRBV7-8|.|15|TRBJ2-1|TRBD2
TGTGCCAGCAGCTTTGGTAGCGGGGCGAGTAGTGAGCAGTTCTTC
CASSFGSGASSEQFF
>TRBV7-2|.|14|TRBJ2-7|.
TGTGCCAGCAGCTTAGATGGCGGCTCCTACGAGCAGTACTTC
CASSLDGGSYEQYF
>TRBV10-3|.|15|TRBJ2-5|.
TGTGCCATCAGTGAGTCAGGAGGGAATGGCGAGACCCAGTACTTC
CAISESGGNGETQYF
>TRBV19|.|14|TRBJ2-7|.
TGTGCCAGTAGTATCGGGTTAAACTCCTACGAGCAGTACTTC
CASSIGLNSYEQYF
>TRBV27|few|15|TRBJ1-3|TRBD1
TGTGCCAGCACCGAAAGGGGGCTCCCTGGAAACACCATATATTTT
CASTERGLPGNTIYF
>TRBV5-4|few|16|TRBJ2-6|.
TGTGCCAGCAGCCTTCCGGGGACATCTGGGGCCAACGTCCTGACTTTC
CASSLPGTSGANVLTF
>TRBV6-5|.|15|TRBJ2-7|TRBD2
TGTGCCAGCAGTTACGGACTAGCGGGATCCTACGAGCAGTACTTC
CASSYGLAGSYEQYF
>TRBV6-6|few|15|TRBJ2-5|.
TGTGCCAGCAGTTGGCTTTCCGGGTCCCAAGAGACCCAGTACTTC
CASSWLSGSQETQYF
>TRBV5-4|few|13|TRBJ2-5|.
TGTGCCAGCAGCTCCGGGACATCGGAGACCCAGTACTTC
CASSSGTSETQYF
>TRBV7-2|.|16|TRBJ1-1|.
TGTGCCAGCAGCTTACGGCCCGGGGTGGGCGACACTGAAGCTTTCTTT
CASSLRPGVGDTEAFF
>TRBV4-3|.|16|TRBJ1-4|.
TGCGCCAGCAGCCAAGATGGAAGGGGGGGTAATGAAAAACTGTTTTTT
CASSQDGRGGNEKLFF
>TRBV4-2|.|16|TRBJ2-2|TRBD2
TGTGCCAGCAGCCCCCTAGCGGAGAGGAACACCGGGGAGCTGTTTTTT
CASSPLAERNTGELFF
>TRBV4-2|.|21|TRBJ2-1|.
TGTGCCAGCAGCCAAGCTGGAGGATGGCCAGGTGGCGGGGTAACTTACAATGAGCAGTTCTTC
CASSQAGGWPGGGVTYNEQFF
>TRBV28|.|16|TRBJ2-2|.
TGTGCCAGCAGCCCCATCCAGGGAACGAACACCGGGGAGCTGTTTTTT
CASSPIQGTNTGELFF
>TRBV7-9|.|18|TRBJ2-1|TRBD2
TGTGCCAGCAGCTTAGATCTAGTAGCGGGAGACTCCTACAATGAGCAGTTCTTC
CASSLDLVAGDSYNEQFF
>TRBV9|.|16|TRBJ2-3|TRBD2
TGTGCCAGCAGCTGGGGACTAGCGCCTCCCATAGATACGCAGTATTTT
CASSWGLAPPIDTQYF
>TRBV14|.|16|TRBJ2-7|TRBD1
TGTGCCAGCAGCCAAGATAGAGGACAGGGGGTATACGAGCAGTACTTC
CASSQDRGQGVYEQYF
>TRBV28|.|13|TRBJ1-2|TRBD1
TGTGCCAGCAGACAACAGGGGGCAAATGGCTACACCTTC
CASRQQGANGYTF
>TRBV2|.|15|TRBJ2-7|.
TGTGCCAGCAGTGAAGGGCAGGGGACATACTACGAGCAGTACTTC
CASSEGQGTYYEQYF
>TRBV5-1|.|14|TRBJ2-7|TRBD1
TGCGCCAGCAGCCAGGGACAGGGGGCGAGAGAGCAGTACTTC
CASSQGQGAREQYF
>TRBV5-4|.|15|TRBJ2-7|TRBD1
TGTGCCAGCAGCTTGGGACAGGGGCGCAAGGACGAGCAGTACTTC
CASSLGQGRKDEQYF
>TRBV7-9|.|16|TRBJ2-2|.
TGTGCCAGCAGTTTCGGACCGGGATTGGGAACCGGGGAGCTGTTTTTT
CASSFGPGLGTGELFF
>TRBV11-2|.|13|TRBJ2-7|.
TGTGCCAGCAGCTTAGGTTACGGTTACGAGCAGTACTTC
CASSLGYGYEQYF
>TRBV30|.|11|TRBJ2-3|.
TGTGCCTGGTCAGACTCAGATACGCAGTATTTT
CAWSDSDTQYF
>TRBV7-2|once|15|TRBJ2-5|TRBD1
TGTGCCAGCAGCTCAGGGACAGGGACCGGAGAGACCCAGTACTTC
CASSSGTGTGETQYF
>TRBV9|.|17|TRBJ2-3|TRBD2
TGTGCCAGCAGCCCCAGACTAGCGGGTGTTAACACAGATACGCAGTATTTT
CASSPRLAGVNTDTQYF
>TRBV28|once|16|TRBJ1-5|.
TGTGCCAGCAGTTTAACGACAGAAATTAGCAATCAGCCCCAGCATTTT
CASSLTTEISNQPQHF
>TRBV5-1|.|14|TRBJ2-3|.
TGCGCCAGCAGCCTCGGGTCCGACACAGATACGCAGTATTTT
CASSLGSDTDTQYF
>TRBV12-5|few|14|TRBJ1-5|.
TGTGCTAGTGCCCGGGGGTATCCTAATCAGCCCCAGCATTTT
CASARGYPNQPQHF
>TRBV6-4|.|13|TRBJ2-7|.
TGTGCCAGCAACTACGGACAGAGCTACGAGCAGTACTTC
CASNYGQSYEQYF
>TRBV19|.|14|TRBJ1-3|TRBD1
TGTGCCAGTAGTAGACAGGGAACTGGAAACACCATATATTTT
CASSRQGTGNTIYF
>TRBV6-5|.|14|TRBJ2-7|TRBD2
TGTGCCAGCAGCTTAGCGGGGGAATCCTACGAGCAGTACTTC
CASSLAGESYEQYF
>TRBV7-9|.|13|TRBJ2-2|.
TGTGCCAGCAGCGTCGCGAACACCGGGGAGCTGTTTTTT
CASSVANTGELFF
>TRBV29-1|.|15|TRBJ2-2|TRBD1
TGCAGCGTCGATGGGACAGGGGGCACTACCGGGGAGCTGTTTTTT
CSVDGTGGTTGELFF
>TRBV29-1|.|14|TRBJ2-5|TRBD1
TGCAACCACCTCCGGGACAGTCAAATGGGGACCCAGTACTTC
CNHLRDSQMGTQYF
>TRBV19|.|13|TRBJ1-2|TRBD1
TGTGCCAGCGTTTCGGGACAGCTCTATGGCTACACCTTC
CASVSGQLYGYTF
>TRBV4-3|.|15|TRBJ1-6|TRBD1
TGCGCCAGCAGCCAAGCAGGACAGGGACGATCACCCCTCCACTTT
CASSQAGQGRSPLHF
>TRBV13|once|14|TRBJ2-3|.
TGTGCCAGCAGCTCATCGAATCTACTAGATACGCAGTATTTT
CASSSSNLLDTQYF
>TRBV4-1|.|15|TRBJ1-1|TRBD1
TGCGCCAGCAGCTACCGGGACAGGGGGAACACTGAAGCTTTCTTT
CASSYRDRGNTEAFF
>TRBV6-6|.|15|TRBJ2-3|TRBD2
TGTGCCAGCAGTTCCTTAGCGGGAGGCACAGATACGCAGTATTTT
CASSSLAGGTDTQYF
>TRBV29-1|.|13|TRBJ2-1|.
TGCAGCGTTGGCATTCTTCCGGACAATGAGCAGTTCTTC
CSVGILPDNEQFF